The clone carrying this TCR beta chain appeared a few times. V was trimmed by 0 bases and J by 3 bases, leaving 10 bases between them. CDR3 length: 14 residues. In germline, CDR1 is SGHRS, CDR2 YFSETQ. This entry belongs to a study of blood T cell repertoires in COVID-19. Study-wide background: There were acute and convalescent COVID-19 samples, and they came from the United States, Italy and Spain. Sample material is recorded as cDNA or gDNA derived from T cells, B-cell-depleted T cells, or PBMCs.

Per the original data handling: Using reference gene primer amplification, nucleated cell counts were estimated. Clones were sequenced by immunoSEQ multiplex PCR, and TCRdb holds only the in-frame ones, with some missing. That table is the source of V, J and clone size, and D and trimming were worked out from the DNA. The sample lists about 120,000 clones, roughly 90% seen once, with roughly 8% in the top ten. Sequencing was done on a sample of peripheral blood. The receptor's source is a human donor in a cohort sampled during active COVID-19. The gene calls are TRBV5-1 and TRBJ2-7; the D gene is possibly TRBD2 (7 bases). The CDR3 sequence is CASSLVGGVYEQYF. Written as DNA, the CDR3 is TGCGCCAGCAGCTTGGTAGGGGGGGTCTACGAGCAGTACTTC.